Sequencing of this T cell receptor beta chain was carried out in a study of cytomegalovirus exposure and HLA in healthy donors. Across the whole study: Of around 400 genotyped donors, 81% grouped in the Caucasian-associated ancestry cluster.

PCR involved 60 Vbeta and 13 Jbeta primers. Sequencing used immunoSEQ multiplex PCR; TCRdb keeps in-frame clones, though not all of them. The table lists some 34,000 clones. Germline V gene sequence: CDR1 SNHLY, CDR2 FYNNEI. V lost 3 bases and J lost 7, with 10 bases in between. The CDR3 has 13 amino acids. Nominally healthy donors provided the samples, though records likely missed some immune exposures. The source is a woman in her forties in good health and CMV-seropositive. Sequencing was done on a sample of PBMCs. This sequence joins TRBV2 and TRBJ1-5; the D gene is possibly TRBD1 (5 bases). The CDR3 loop reads CASSETVEQPQHF. Written as DNA, the CDR3 is TGTGCCAGCAGTGAGACAGTGGAACAGCCCCAGCATTTT.